The text below deals with one TCR beta chain. V was pared by 4 bases and J by 2 bases, with 17 bases between. The germline CDR1 and CDR2 sequences are SGHVS and FQNEAQ. This CDR3 has 17 amino acids. The data were obtained in a study of blood T cell repertoires in COVID-19. Study details: PBMCs, B-cell-depleted T cells, or T cells were the source of the cDNA or gDNA that made up the material.

Data came from immunoSEQ multiplex PCR; TCRdb stores just in-frame clones and leaves some out. Here the sample spans 80,000 to 95,000 clones, approximately 80% being singletons. V usage is TRBV7-8 and J usage is TRBJ1-4; a weak D match, TRBD1 (5 bases). This TCR derives from a woman aged 80 or older with active or convalescent COVID-19. Sequencing was done on a sample of peripheral blood. The CDR3 here is CASSSRGGAATNEKLFF. CDR3 bases: TGTGCCAGCAGCTCCCGAGGAGGGGCGGCTACTAATGAAAAACTGTTTTTT.